This TCR beta chain derives from a study of T cell repertoires in cytomegalovirus infection. Across the study: Matching HLA type, along with CMV infection, was indicated by public TCR beta signatures. Overall study results and limits: Carriage of CMV together with the relevant HLA was identifiable through cumulative public TCR beta family frequency. HLA-C-restricted, CMV-specific TCR beta clonotypes were dominant ex vivo.

This clonotype showed up many times. The antigen remains unidentified. TCRdb reanalysed the reads using MiXCR and keeps one entry per CDR3 protein. The data contain some 600,000 distinct CDR3 sequences, approximately 25% of them singletons. This clonotype was sampled from a human donor in good health (CMV status not recorded). Some clones in this sample may be carry-over from other donors' samples. Sequenced sample: CD8+ T cells from PBMCs.

The CDR3 nucleotides read TGTGCCAGCAGTTTTAGGCGGGGTCCTTACAATGAGCAGTTCTTC. It translates to CASSFRRGPYNEQFF. The chain has TRBV12-3 or TRBV12-4 and TRBJ2-1, with D perhaps matching TRBD2 (6 bases). Deletions cut 3 bases from V and 4 bases from J, with 13 bases between. The CDR3 has 15 amino acids.